This TCR beta chain is from a study of T cells in Graves' hyperthyroidism and ophthalmopathy. V gave up 5 bases and J gave up 7 bases, with 8 bases separating them. CDR1 and CDR2 from the germline V gene are LGHDT and YNNKEL (reference sequence). The CDR3 extends over 12 amino acids. Amplification targeted TCR beta CDR3 regions from RNA transcripts. RT-PCR in the first round (using the HTBI primer set) targeted the TCR CDR3. TCRdb recomputed calls from the multiplex PCR reads with MiXCR, one row per CDR3 protein. This table has 500,000 to 600,000 distinct CDR3 sequences, around 17% appearing once. Sequenced sample: blood. The J gene is TRBJ2-2, the V gene TRBV3-1; D may be TRBD1 (5 bases). The TCR comes from a young woman with Graves' hyperthyroidism. The CDR3 is CASSRGVGELFF. The CDR3 DNA reads as TGTGCCAGCAGCAGGGGCGTCGGGGAGCTGTTTTTT.